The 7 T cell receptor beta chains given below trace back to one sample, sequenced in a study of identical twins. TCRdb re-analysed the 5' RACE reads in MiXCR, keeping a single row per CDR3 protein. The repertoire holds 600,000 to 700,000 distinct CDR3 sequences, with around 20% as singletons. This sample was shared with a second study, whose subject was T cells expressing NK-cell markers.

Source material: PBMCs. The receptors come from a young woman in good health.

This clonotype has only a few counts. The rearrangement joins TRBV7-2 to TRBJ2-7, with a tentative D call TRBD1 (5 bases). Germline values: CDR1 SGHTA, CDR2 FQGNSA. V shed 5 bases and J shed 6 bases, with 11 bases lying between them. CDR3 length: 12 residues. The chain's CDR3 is CASSHPQGEQYF. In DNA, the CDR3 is TGTGCCAGCAGCCATCCCCAGGGCGAGCAGTACTTC.

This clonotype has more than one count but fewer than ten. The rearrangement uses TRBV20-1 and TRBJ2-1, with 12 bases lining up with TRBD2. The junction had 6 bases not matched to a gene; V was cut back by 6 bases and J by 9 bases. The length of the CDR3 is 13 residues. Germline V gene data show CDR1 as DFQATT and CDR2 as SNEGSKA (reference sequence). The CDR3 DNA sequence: TGCAGTGCCCCCCCACTAGCGGGGGGTGAGCAGTTCTTC. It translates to CSAPPLAGGEQFF.

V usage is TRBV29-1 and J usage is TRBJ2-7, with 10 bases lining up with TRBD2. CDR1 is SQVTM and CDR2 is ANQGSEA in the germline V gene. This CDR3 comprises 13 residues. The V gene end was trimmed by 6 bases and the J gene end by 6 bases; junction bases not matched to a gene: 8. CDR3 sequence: CSVVTSGVGEQYF. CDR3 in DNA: TGCAGCGTAGTTACTAGCGGGGTTGGCGAGCAGTACTTC.

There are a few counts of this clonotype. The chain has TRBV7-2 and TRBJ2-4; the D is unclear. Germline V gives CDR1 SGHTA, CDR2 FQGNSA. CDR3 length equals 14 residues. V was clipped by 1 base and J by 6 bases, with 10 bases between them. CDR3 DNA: TGTGCCAGCAGCTTAGAGGGCTCAGGAAACATTCAGTACTTC. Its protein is CASSLEGSGNIQYF.

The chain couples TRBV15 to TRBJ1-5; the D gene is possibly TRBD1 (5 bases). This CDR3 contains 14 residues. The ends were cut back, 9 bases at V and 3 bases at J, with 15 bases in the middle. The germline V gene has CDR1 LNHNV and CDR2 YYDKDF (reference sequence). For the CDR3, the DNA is TGTGCCACTTCACAGGATTTATACAATCAGCCCCAGCATTTT. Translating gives CATSQDLYNQPQHF. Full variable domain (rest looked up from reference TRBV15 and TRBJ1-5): DAMVIQNPRYQVTQFGKPVTLSCSQTLNHNVMYWYQQKSSQAPKLLFHYYDKDFNNEADTPDNFQSRRPNTSFCFLDIRSPGLGDTAMYLCATSQDLYNQPQHFGDGTRLSIL.

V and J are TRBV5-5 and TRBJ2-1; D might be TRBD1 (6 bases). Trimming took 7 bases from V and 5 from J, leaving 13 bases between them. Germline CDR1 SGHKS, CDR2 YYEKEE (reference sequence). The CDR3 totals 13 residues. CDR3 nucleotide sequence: TGTGCCAGCTACGGACAGACTCACAATGAGCAGTTCTTC. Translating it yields CASYGQTHNEQFF.

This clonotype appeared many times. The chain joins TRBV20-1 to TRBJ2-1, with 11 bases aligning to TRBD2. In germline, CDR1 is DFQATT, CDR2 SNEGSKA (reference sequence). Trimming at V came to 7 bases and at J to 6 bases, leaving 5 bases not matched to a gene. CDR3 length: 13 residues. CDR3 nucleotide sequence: TGCAGTGTGGCCGGGACTAGCGGCAATGAGCAGTTCTTC. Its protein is CSVAGTSGNEQFF.